The clone carrying this T cell receptor (beta chain) has just a few counts. The CDR3 spans 16 residues. CDR1 MRHNA and CDR2 SNTAGT come from the germline V gene. V was pared by 7 bases and J by 0 bases, with 18 bases between. These data originate in a study of shared clonotypes between healthy human individuals. The overall study: Each donor's CD8 memory used one plate, CD8 naive two, each CD4 subset three.

This was a deep-level run. Sorted-subset replicate PCR reactions contained 150 to 200 ng DNA, corresponding to approximately 30,000 T cell genomes. Assay: immunoSEQ multiplex PCR; the TCRdb copy retains only in-frame clones and omits some. The top ten hold under 2% of the sample, which has fewer than 850,000 clones, around 72% seen once. Sequenced material: memory CD4+ T cells sorted from blood. Noted subset: CD45RA-negative fraction. This chain uses TRBV6-4 with TRBJ1-2, with D perhaps TRBD1 (6 bases). The source is a woman younger than 45 in good health. The CDR3 nucleotides read TGTGCCAGCACCCCGGACAGTGGGCTTCCTAACTATGGCTACACCTTC. As protein: CASTPDSGLPNYGYTF.